Each of the 5 T cell receptor beta chains below was sequenced from the same sample in a study of blood T cells in healthy people across ages. A second PCR, run for roughly 7 to 11 cycles, used a sample-barcoded 5' primer plus a J-beta primer mix. TCRdb reprocessed the 5' RACE reads via MiXCR and lists one record per CDR3 protein. The table has a few hundred thousand distinct CDR3 sequences, about 27% seen once. A further study also used this sample, focusing on T cells of mothers and their children.

The sample taken for sequencing was blood. These TCRs come from a boy between 2 and 10 years old in good health.

This clonotype has just one count. The chain joins TRBV3-1 to TRBJ2-4; the D call may be TRBD1 or TRBD2 (5 bases each). Looked up from germline, CDR1 is LGHDT and CDR2 is YNNKEL (reference sequence). Trimming shortened V by 3 bases and J by 7 bases, and 7 bases separated the two germline ends. The CDR3 spans 12 residues. The CDR3 bases are TGTGCCAGCAGCCATGAGGGGAACATTCAGTACTTC. Its translation is CASSHEGNIQYF.

This clonotype turned up a few times. This rearrangement joins TRBV12-3 or TRBV12-4 to TRBJ2-5, with a tentative D call TRBD1 (6 bases). The CDR3 covers 14 residues. Trimming took off 5 bases at V and 7 bases at J, with 17 bases between the two ends. CDR3 sequence (DNA): TGTGCCAGCAGTCGTACAGGGACGCGTGGGACCCAGTACTTC. Its protein product is CASSRTGTRGTQYF.

The chain carries TRBV5-1 and TRBJ2-3; the match to TRBD2 covers 11 bases. Germline lookup yields CDR1 SGHRS and CDR2 YFSETQ. There are 15 residues in the CDR3. The junction had 6 bases not matched to a gene; V was cut back by 5 bases and J by 4 bases. CDR3 sequence: CASRLAGGPPDTQYF. CDR3 DNA: TGCGCCAGCAGATTAGCGGGGGGGCCCCCAGATACGCAGTATTTT.

This clonotype turned up a few times. The chain employs TRBV15 and TRBJ2-5; 8 bases line up with TRBD2. The J call is doubtful: the DNA matches TRBJ2-1 better. The germline V gene has CDR1 LNHNV and CDR2 YYDKDF (reference sequence). This CDR3 comprises 17 residues. CDR3 region: CATSRGVYGRAANEQFF. The CDR3 bases are TGTGCCACCAGCAGAGGGGTCTACGGGAGGGCCGCAAATGAGCAGTTCTTC.

The chain is built from TRBV5-1 and TRBJ2-5, with 8 bases that match TRBD2. The V segment lost 3 bases and the J segment 4 bases; nucleotides outside the gene matches: 8. The CDR3 covers 15 residues. CDR1 is SGHRS and CDR2 is YFSETQ in the germline V gene. As DNA, the CDR3 is TGCGCCAGCAGCTCCAGACCCGGGGGGGGAGAGACCCAGTACTTC. It yields the protein CASSSRPGGGETQYF.